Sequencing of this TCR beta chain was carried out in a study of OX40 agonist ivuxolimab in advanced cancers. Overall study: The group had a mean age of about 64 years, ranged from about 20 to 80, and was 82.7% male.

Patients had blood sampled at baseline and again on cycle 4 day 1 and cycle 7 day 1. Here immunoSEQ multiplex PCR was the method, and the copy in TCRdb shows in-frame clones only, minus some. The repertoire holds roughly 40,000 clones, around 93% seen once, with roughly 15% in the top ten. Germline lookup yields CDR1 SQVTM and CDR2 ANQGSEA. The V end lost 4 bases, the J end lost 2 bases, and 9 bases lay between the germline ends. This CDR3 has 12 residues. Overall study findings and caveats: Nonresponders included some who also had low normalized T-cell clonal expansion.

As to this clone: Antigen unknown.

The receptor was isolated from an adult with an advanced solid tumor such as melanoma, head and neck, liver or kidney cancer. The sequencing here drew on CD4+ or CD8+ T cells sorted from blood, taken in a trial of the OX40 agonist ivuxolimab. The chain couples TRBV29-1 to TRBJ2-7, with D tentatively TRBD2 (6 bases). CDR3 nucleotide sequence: TGCAGCGTTGCTAGCGAGGCCTACGAGCAGTACTTC. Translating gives CSVASEAYEQYF.